This T cell receptor beta chain appears in the sequencing data of a study of beta chain features in type 1 diabetes. Study overall: The number of sorted cells examined across all samples was approximately 100 million.

The single heparinised draw taken from each donor contained approximately 100 mL of blood on average. It was via CD45RO/CCR7/CD25/CD127/CD95/CD27 that CD4+ naive, central memory, regulatory and stem cell-like memory cells were sorted. V shed 4 bases and J shed 5 bases, with 18 bases lying between them. CDR3 size: 15 residues. CDR1 is SGHNT, CDR2 YYREEE, per germline (reference sequence). Concerning this clone: Its antigen is currently unknown.

The study reverse transcribed the entire isolated RNA, so it sequenced expressed TCRB transcripts. Assay: immunoSEQ multiplex PCR; the TCRdb copy retains only in-frame clones and omits some. The repertoire holds hundreds of thousands of clones, over 10% seen once, with 0.0095% to 0.011% in the top ten. Overall study results and limits: A moderate, significant TCRB CDR3 shortening appeared in type 1 diabetes across four CD4+ subsets. Any role of HLA type in TCRB rearrangement remained unresolved here.

Sequenced material: naive CD4+ T cells from blood. The chain carries TRBV5-4 and TRBJ2-5, with D maybe TRBD2 (6 bases). The sequence derives from a woman aged 18-29 years with type 1 diabetes. CDR3 sequence reads: CASSLDTGTWETQYF. The CDR3 DNA sequence: TGTGCCAGCAGCCTGGACACGGGGACTTGGGAGACCCAGTACTTC.